Each of the 8 T cell receptor beta chains below was sequenced from the same sample in a study of T cell responses to AZD1222 COVID-19 vaccine. Method: immunoSEQ multiplex PCR; TCRdb's copy keeps in-frame clones and lacks some. Of around 100,000 clones listed, around nine tenths are singletons. The sample consisted of peripheral blood, taken 28 days after the second AZD1222 dose. Receptor source: an adult who received the AZD1222 COVID-19 vaccine.

This CDR3 reads CASSPSMFGQYSNQPQHF. In DNA form, the CDR3 reads TGTGCCAGCAGTCCGAGTATGTTTGGACAGTATAGCAATCAGCCCCAGCATTTT. This chain connects TRBV28 to TRBJ1-5, with D perhaps TRBD1 (6 bases). The CDR3 consists of 18 residues. Germline V gene data show CDR1 as MDHEN and CDR2 as SYDVKM. V lost 5 bases and J lost 0, with 20 bases in between.

V usage is TRBV7-9 and J usage is TRBJ2-1; TRBD2 agrees at 11 bases. V was clipped by 5 bases and J by 0 bases; unmatched bases: 6. This CDR3 comprises 17 residues. Germline loops: CDR1 SEHNR, CDR2 FQNEAQ (reference sequence). The CDR3 DNA follows: TGTGCCAGCAGCCCCCGGACTAGCGGGTTCTCCTACAATGAGCAGTTCTTC. Translation gives CASSPRTSGFSYNEQFF.

This sequence joins TRBV7-3 and TRBJ2-5; 13 bases align to TRBD2. CDR3 length: 16 amino acids. CDR1 is SGHTA, CDR2 FQGTGA, per germline. The V gene end was trimmed by 5 bases and the J gene end by 4 bases; junction bases not matched to a gene: 7. CDR3 sequence reads: CASSPAGLAGTETQYF. The CDR3 nucleotides read TGTGCCAGCAGCCCGGCGGGACTAGCGGGAACAGAGACCCAGTACTTC.

The CDR3 sequence: CASSSTLENTGELFF. In DNA form, the CDR3 reads TGTGCCAGCAGCTCCACGCTAGAGAACACCGGGGAGCTGTTTTTT. This chain uses TRBV7-8 with TRBJ2-2; D remains unclear. The CDR3 extends over 15 amino acids. Trimming removed 4 bases from V and 1 base from J, with 10 bases in between. CDR1 is SGHVS, CDR2 FQNEAQ, per germline.

The V gene is TRBV5-5, the J gene TRBJ1-5, with D hard to call. The germline V gene has CDR1 SGHKS and CDR2 YYEKEE (reference sequence). With 0 bases removed from V and 2 bases from J, the gap between germline ends came to 6 bases. The length of the CDR3 is 14 residues. The CDR3 protein is CASSLDVRNQPQHF. The CDR3 coding sequence is TGTGCCAGCAGCTTGGATGTCCGCAATCAGCCCCAGCATTTT.

The V call is TRBV5-1, the J call TRBJ1-2, with TRBD1 as a possible D gene (5 bases). CDR3 length equals 12 residues. Trimming cost V 4 bases and J 4 bases, with 8 bases left between them. Germline V gene sequence: CDR1 SGHRS, CDR2 YFSETQ. CDR3 residues: CASSKDTYGYTF. CDR3 in DNA: TGCGCCAGCAGCAAGGACACCTATGGCTACACCTTC.

The chain carries TRBV23-1 and TRBJ1-2; TRBD1 agrees at 10 bases. TRBV23-1 is an ORF for which the function is uncertain. The length of the CDR3 is 21 residues. With V trimmed by 0 bases and J by 3 bases, 19 bases remained unmatched. The CDR3 sequence is CASSQSFIQGDRGSIYYGYTF. CDR3 nucleotide sequence: TGCGCCAGCAGTCAATCTTTTATACAGGGGGACAGGGGTTCGATTTACTATGGCTACACCTTC.

The rearrangement links TRBV12-3 or TRBV12-4 to TRBJ1-6, with D unclear. Trimming pared 2 bases from V and 6 bases from J, leaving 5 bases between. The CDR3 totals 13 residues. As DNA, the CDR3 is TGTGCCAGCAGTTTACGGGGTAATTCACCCCTCCACTTT. It encodes CASSLRGNSPLHF.